This is a list of T cell receptor beta chains from one sample in a study of identical twins. TCRdb re-analysed the 5' RACE reads in MiXCR, keeping a single row per CDR3 protein. In the table there are around 340,000 distinct CDR3 sequences, around an eighth of which are singletons. These data were also reused for a study on yellow fever vaccine responses in identical twins.

The sequenced sample was CD8+ T cells sorted from blood. The receptors derive from a woman between 18 and 29 years old in good health. Each CDR3 is given with its conserved first and last residue. The D gene is left open where the match is weak. Clone size is not always given. Where it is, it says once, few, many or a class for expanded clones.

clone size	J gene	V gene	D gene	CDR3 protein	CDR3 DNA
many	TRBJ2-3	TRBV12-3/TRBV12-4	-	CASTVTDTQYF	TGTGCCAGCACCGTCACAGATACGCAGTATTTT
few	TRBJ1-1	TRBV6-1	-	CASSDTVGMNTEAFF	TGTGCCAGCAGTGATACGGTGGGGATGAACACTGAAGCTTTCTTT
few	TRBJ2-7	TRBV6-2/TRBV6-3	TRBD2	CASSYGGGANEQYF	TGTGCCAGCAGTTACGGGGGAGGGGCAAACGAGCAGTACTTC
-	TRBJ2-1	TRBV7-3	TRBD1	CASSAGTGGEAPYNEQFF	TGTGCCAGCAGCGCCGGGACAGGCGGAGAGGCCCCCTACAATGAGCAGTTCTTC
many	TRBJ2-1	TRBV12-3/TRBV12-4	-	CASSPVLLRDEQFF	TGTGCCAGCAGTCCCGTACTCCTTCGTGATGAGCAGTTCTTC
few	TRBJ2-7	TRBV6-2/TRBV6-3	-	CASSFGLDSSYEQYF	TGTGCCAGCAGTTTCGGTCTTGATAGCTCCTACGAGCAGTACTTC
many	TRBJ2-7	TRBV29-1	-	CSVEDGLGGQYF	TGCAGCGTTGAAGATGGTTTAGGGGGGCAGTACTTC
-	TRBJ1-2	TRBV7-9	-	CASSPTDRRMDYGYTF	TGTGCCAGCAGCCCAACGGATAGGAGGATGGACTATGGCTACACCTTC
-	TRBJ1-1	TRBV4-1	TRBD1	CASSPRQGLVTEAFF	TGCGCCAGCAGCCCTCGACAGGGCTTGGTCACTGAAGCTTTCTTT
many	TRBJ1-1	TRBV12-3/TRBV12-4	-	CASSFGGSTEAFF	TGTGCCAGCAGTTTCGGGGGGAGCACTGAAGCTTTCTTT
once	TRBJ2-5	TRBV7-6	-	CASSATPGTDVQYF	TGTGCCAGCAGCGCGACGCCCGGGACGGACGTCCAGTACTTC
-	TRBJ1-1	TRBV2	TRBD1	CASSASGTGVEAFF	TGTGCCAGCAGTGCCTCCGGGACAGGGGTTGAAGCTTTCTTT